A single sample is the source of the 7 T cell receptor beta chains below, sequenced in a study of identical twins. TCRdb called the 5' RACE reads again in MiXCR, with one record for every CDR3 protein. The sample contains about 720,000 distinct CDR3 sequences, more than 6.5% of which appear only once. Separately, the same data were catalogued under a study of yellow fever vaccine responses in identical twins.

The source material was PBMCs. The receptors stem from a woman aged 18-30 years in good health.

The rearrangement uses TRBV12-3 or TRBV12-4 and TRBJ2-5; TRBD2 might be the D (7 bases). The CDR3 totals 16 residues. V lost 3 bases and J lost 1, with 15 bases in between. Written as DNA, the CDR3 is TGTGCCAGCAGTTTTATTGGGGGGGCCCCCCAAGAGACCCAGTACTTC. Translated, it gives CASSFIGGAPQETQYF.

The genes are TRBV2 and TRBJ2-5, with 7 bases fitting TRBD1. V lost 6 bases and J lost 2; bases outside the gene matches: 6. This CDR3 comprises 14 residues. Looked up from germline, CDR1 is SNHLY and CDR2 is FYNNEI. CDR3 DNA: TGTGCCAGCAGCCGGGACAGAGAACAAGAGACCCAGTACTTC. It yields the protein CASSRDREQETQYF.

This clonotype came up a few times. The chain carries TRBV19 and TRBJ2-3; D is undetermined. The CDR3 totals 14 residues. V was shortened by 1 base and J by 4 bases, with 9 bases between the two germline ends. CDR1 is LNHDA and CDR2 is SQIVND in the germline V gene (reference sequence). As DNA, the CDR3 is TGTGCCAGTAGTATAGGTGGCAGGCCAGATACGCAGTATTTT. It is translated as CASSIGGRPDTQYF.

This clonotype showed up many times. The V call is TRBV24-1, the J call TRBJ2-1, with a possible D match to TRBD1 (5 bases). With 5 bases removed from V and 2 bases from J, the gap between germline ends came to 12 bases. This CDR3 comprises 15 residues. The germline CDR1 and CDR2 sequences are KGHDR and SFDVKD. The chain's CDR3 is CATSGSREPYNEQFF. The CDR3 DNA sequence: TGTGCCACCAGTGGTTCCAGGGAACCCTACAATGAGCAGTTCTTC.

This chain uses TRBV7-8 with TRBJ2-1, with D hard to call. Trimming shortened V by 5 bases and J by 5 bases, and 19 bases separated the two germline ends. Germline assignment: CDR1 SGHVS and CDR2 FQNEAQ. The CDR3 runs 16 residues. In DNA form, the CDR3 reads TGTGCCAGCAGCCACCTGGCCGGAGACACCCACAATGAGCAGTTCTTC. Amino acid sequence: CASSHLAGDTHNEQFF.

J is TRBJ2-2 and V is TRBV5-1; TRBD1 matches 8 bases. After removal of 1 base from V and 3 bases from J, the junction contained 5 bases not matched to a gene. Germline assignment: CDR1 SGHRS and CDR2 YFSETQ. The CDR3 has 16 amino acids. This CDR3 reads CASSLRPTGDTGELFF. Written as DNA, the CDR3 is TGCGCCAGCAGCTTGAGGCCGACAGGGGACACCGGGGAGCTGTTTTTT.

This clonotype has a count of ten or more. The chain couples TRBV5-1 to TRBJ2-7, with a tentative D call TRBD2 (5 bases). Germline V gene lookup returns CDR1 SGHRS and CDR2 YFSETQ. Trimming left V 4 bases short and J 5 bases short, with 16 bases between. The CDR3 is made up of 14 amino acids. CDR3 sequence: CASSLGRGSNEQYF. The CDR3 coding sequence is TGCGCCAGCAGCCTTGGCAGAGGGTCCAACGAGCAGTACTTC.